Listed below are T cell receptor beta chains from one sample, sequenced in a study of T cell clones after liver transplantation. Method: immunoSEQ multiplex PCR; TCRdb's copy keeps in-frame clones and lacks some. The repertoire holds around 120,000 clones, with 90% as singletons. The sample was CD4+ T cells from blood, taken 12 months after liver transplant. The receptors originated from a human patient who received a liver transplant. Some T cells may originate from the graft donor. CDR3s include the opening cysteine and the closing phenylalanine or tryptophan. Clone size is given for some rows only: seen once, a few or many times, or a class if the clone is expanded.

TRBV29-1	9	NA	CSDNQPQHF
TRBV18	16	once	CASSLREVAMNTEAFF
TRBV7-8	18	NA	CASSTTGGASRGANVLTF
TRBV7-9	14	NA	CASSFSGGADTQYF
TRBV9	14	NA	CASSVGTGGRGYTF
TRBV7-2	18	NA	CASSRTGRQGFAEKTQYF
TRBV28	14	NA	CASTPPEMNTEAFF
TRBV5-8	14	once	CASSFNRGNMEAFF
TRBV6-1	17	NA	CASSVTGTGSGSYEQYF
TRBV5-1	21	NA	CASSLEIAGGTRTVWHNEQFF
TRBV9	12	NA	CASSPAGIEQYF
TRBV7-2	11	NA	CASSRSGEQYF
TRBV6-5	16	NA	CASSLDLAGGADEQFF
TRBV5-1	15	NA	CASSLAGPRGTEAFF
TRBV4-3	17	NA	CASSQDLRQEPGNTIYF
TRBV14	13	NA	CASSQVGGETQYF
TRBV11-3	16	NA	CASSFSTGPDNYGYTF
TRBV7-9	12	NA	CASTRDSYEQYF
TRBV7-3	15	NA	CASSLKETSGNEQFF
TRBV19	10	few	CASSTGELFF
TRBV19	15	NA	CASKGWEAVGETQYF
TRBV5-3	15	NA	CARSSRRRANTEAFF
TRBV14	12	NA	CASRQSTNEQFF
TRBV18	14	NA	CASSPRQPTDTQYF